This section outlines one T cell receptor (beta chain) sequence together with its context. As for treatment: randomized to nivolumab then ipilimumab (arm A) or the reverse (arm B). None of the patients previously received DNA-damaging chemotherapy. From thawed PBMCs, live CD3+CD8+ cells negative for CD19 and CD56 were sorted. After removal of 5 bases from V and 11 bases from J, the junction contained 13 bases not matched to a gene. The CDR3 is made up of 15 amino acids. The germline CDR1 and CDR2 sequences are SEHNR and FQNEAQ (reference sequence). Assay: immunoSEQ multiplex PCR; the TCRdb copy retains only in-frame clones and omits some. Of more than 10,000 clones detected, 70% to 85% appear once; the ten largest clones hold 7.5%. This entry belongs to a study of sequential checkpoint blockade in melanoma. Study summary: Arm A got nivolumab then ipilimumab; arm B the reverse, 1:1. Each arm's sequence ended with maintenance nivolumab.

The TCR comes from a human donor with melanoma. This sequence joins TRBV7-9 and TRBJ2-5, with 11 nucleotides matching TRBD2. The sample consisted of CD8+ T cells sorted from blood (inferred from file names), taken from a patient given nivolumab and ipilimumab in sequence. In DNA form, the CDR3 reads TGTGCCAGCAGCCAGGGGCAACTAGCGGGAGTTGAGCAGTACTTC. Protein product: CASSQGQLAGVEQYF.